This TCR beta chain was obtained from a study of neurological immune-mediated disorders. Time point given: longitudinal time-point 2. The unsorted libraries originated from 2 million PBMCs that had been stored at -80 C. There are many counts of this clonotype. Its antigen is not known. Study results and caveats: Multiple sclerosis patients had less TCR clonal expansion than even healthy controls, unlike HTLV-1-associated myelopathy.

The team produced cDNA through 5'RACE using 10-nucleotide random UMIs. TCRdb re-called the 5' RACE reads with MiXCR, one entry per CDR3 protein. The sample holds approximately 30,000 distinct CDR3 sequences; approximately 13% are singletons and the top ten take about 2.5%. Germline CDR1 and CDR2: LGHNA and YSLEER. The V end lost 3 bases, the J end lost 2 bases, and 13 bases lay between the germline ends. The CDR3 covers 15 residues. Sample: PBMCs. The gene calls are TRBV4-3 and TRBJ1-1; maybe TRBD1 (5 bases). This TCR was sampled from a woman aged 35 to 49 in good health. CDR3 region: CASSQYWDSNTEAFF. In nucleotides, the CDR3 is TGCGCCAGCAGCCAGTACTGGGACTCCAACACTGAAGCTTTCTTT.